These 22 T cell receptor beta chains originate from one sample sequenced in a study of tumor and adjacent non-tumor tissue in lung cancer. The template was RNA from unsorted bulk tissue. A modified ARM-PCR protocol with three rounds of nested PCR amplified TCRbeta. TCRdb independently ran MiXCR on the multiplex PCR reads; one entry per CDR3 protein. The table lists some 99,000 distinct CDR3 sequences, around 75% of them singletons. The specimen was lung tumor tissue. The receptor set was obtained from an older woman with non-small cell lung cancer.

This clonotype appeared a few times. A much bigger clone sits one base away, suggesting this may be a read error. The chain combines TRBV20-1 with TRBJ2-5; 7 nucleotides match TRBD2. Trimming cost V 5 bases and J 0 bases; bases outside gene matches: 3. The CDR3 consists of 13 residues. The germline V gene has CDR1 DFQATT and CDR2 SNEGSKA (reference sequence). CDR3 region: CSALTSDQETQYF. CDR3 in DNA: TGCAGTGCTTTAACTAGCGACCAAGAGACCCAGTACTTC.

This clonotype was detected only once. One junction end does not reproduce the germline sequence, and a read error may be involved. The CDR3 DNA reads as TGTGCCAGCTGCTTAGTATTGGCGGCCCACACCGGGGGGCTGTTTTTT. Protein: CASCLVLAAHTGGLFF. The J gene is TRBJ2-2, the V gene TRBV11-2; TRBD2 is a possible D gene (6 bases). In germline, CDR1 is SGHAT, CDR2 FQNNGV. The CDR3 runs 16 residues.

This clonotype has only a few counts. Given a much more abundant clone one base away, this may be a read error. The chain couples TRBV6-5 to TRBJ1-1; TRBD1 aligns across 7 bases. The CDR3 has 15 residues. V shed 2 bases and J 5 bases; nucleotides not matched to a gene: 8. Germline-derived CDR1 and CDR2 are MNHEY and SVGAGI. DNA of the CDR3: TGTGCCAGCAGTTACCGAGTAGGGGGCGTGACTGAAGCTTTCTTT. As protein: CASSYRVGGVTEAFF.

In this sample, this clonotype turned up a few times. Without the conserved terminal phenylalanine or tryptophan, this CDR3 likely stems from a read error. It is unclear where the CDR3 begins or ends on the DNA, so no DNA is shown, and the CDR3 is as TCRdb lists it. The CDR3 sequence: CASISGLAGLYL. V gene TRBV12-3 or TRBV12-4 combines with J gene TRBJ2-4; the table names TRBD2, a call not compared with the DNA. Ends included, the CDR3 has 12 residues.

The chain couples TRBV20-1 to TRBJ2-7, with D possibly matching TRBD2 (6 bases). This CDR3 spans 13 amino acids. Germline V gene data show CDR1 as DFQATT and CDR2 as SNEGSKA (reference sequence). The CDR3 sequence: CNLSRVPTGEQYF. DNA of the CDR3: TGCAATCTTAGCAGGGTTCCTACGGGGGAACAGTACTTC.

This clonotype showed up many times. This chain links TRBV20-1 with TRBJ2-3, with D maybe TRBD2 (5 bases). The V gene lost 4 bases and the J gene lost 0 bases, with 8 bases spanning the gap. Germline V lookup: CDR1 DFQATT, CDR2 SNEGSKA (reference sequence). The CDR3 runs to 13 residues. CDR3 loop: CSAKWESTDTQYF. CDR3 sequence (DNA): TGCAGTGCTAAGTGGGAGAGCACAGATACGCAGTATTTT.

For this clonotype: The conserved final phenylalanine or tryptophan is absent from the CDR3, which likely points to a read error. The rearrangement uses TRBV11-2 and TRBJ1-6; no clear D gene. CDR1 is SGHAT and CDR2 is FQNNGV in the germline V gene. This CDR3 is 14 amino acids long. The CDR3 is CASRLEASNSPLHS. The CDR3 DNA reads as TGTGCCAGCAGATTGGAAGCAAGTAATTCACCGCTCCACTCT.

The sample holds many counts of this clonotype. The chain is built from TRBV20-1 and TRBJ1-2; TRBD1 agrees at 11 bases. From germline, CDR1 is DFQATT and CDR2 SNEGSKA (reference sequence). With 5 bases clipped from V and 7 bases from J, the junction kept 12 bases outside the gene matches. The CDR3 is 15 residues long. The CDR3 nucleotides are TGCAGTGCTCCCCGGGACAGGGGGACAGTCTCTGGCTACACCTTC. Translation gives CSAPRDRGTVSGYTF.

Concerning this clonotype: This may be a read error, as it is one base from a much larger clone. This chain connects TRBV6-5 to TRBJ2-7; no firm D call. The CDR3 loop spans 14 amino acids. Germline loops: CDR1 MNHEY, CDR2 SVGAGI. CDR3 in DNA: TGTGCCGGCTTCAATTCTTCAGATCCCTACAAGCAGTACTTC. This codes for CAGFNSSDPYKQYF.

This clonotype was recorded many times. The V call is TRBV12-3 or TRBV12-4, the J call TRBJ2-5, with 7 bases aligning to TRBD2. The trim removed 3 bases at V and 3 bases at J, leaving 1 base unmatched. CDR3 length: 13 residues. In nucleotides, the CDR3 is TGTGCCAGCAGTTTGGGGGGGGAAGAGACCCAGTACTTC. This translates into CASSLGGEETQYF.

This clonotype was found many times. CDR3 nucleotides: TGTGCCAGCAGACACGGACAGTGGGATCAGCCCCAGCATTTT. Translating gives CASRHGQWDQPQHF. The chain uses TRBV28 and TRBJ1-5; D is perhaps TRBD1 (6 bases). Trimming shortened V by 6 bases and J by 5 bases, and 14 bases separated the two germline ends. Germline CDR1 MDHEN, CDR2 SYDVKM. The CDR3 contains 14 residues.

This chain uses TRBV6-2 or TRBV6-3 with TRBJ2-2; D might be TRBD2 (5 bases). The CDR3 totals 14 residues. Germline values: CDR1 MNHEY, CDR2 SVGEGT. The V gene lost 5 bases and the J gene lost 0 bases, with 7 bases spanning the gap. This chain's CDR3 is CASSILANTGELFF. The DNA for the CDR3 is TGTGCCAGCAGTATACTAGCGAACACCGGGGAGCTGTTTTTT.

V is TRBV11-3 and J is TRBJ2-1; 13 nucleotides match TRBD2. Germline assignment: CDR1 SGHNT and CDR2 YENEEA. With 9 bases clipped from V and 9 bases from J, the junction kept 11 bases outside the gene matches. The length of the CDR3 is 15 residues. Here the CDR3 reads CARSSGTSGIVEQFF. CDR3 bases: TGTGCCAGGAGTAGTGGGACTAGCGGGATTGTTGAGCAGTTCTTC. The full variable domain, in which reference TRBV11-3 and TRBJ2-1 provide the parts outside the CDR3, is EAGVVQSPRYKIIEKKQPVAFWCNPISGHNTLYWYLQNLGQGPELLIRYENEEAVDDSQLPKDRFSAERLKGVDSTLKIQPAELGDSAVYLCARSSGTSGIVEQFFGPGTRLTVL.

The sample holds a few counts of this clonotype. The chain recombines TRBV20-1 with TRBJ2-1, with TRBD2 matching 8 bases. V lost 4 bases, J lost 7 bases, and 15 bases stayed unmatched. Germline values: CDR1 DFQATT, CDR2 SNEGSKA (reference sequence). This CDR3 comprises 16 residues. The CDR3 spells CSAIPLGLGLPNEQFF. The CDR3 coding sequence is TGCAGTGCTATACCCTTGGGACTAGGGTTACCTAATGAGCAGTTCTTC.

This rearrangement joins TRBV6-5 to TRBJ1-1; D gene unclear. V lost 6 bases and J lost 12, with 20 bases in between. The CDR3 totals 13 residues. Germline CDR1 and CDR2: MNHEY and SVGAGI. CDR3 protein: CASSYQIGLHTFF. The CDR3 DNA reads TGTGCCAGCAGCTACCAAATCGGACTCCATACTTTCTTT.

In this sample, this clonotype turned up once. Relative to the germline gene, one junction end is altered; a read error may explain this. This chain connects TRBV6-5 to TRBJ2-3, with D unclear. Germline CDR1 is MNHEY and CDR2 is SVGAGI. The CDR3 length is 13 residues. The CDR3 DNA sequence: TGTGCCAGCAGATACCCCGACACGGATACACAGTATTTT. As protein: CASRYPDTDTQYF.

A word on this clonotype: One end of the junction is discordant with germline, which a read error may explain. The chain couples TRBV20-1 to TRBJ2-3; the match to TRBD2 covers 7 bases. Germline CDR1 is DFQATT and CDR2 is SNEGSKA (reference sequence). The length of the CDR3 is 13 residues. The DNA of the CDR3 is TGCAGTGTCAAAGCGGGGTACACAGATACGCTGTATTTT. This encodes CSVKAGYTDTLYF.

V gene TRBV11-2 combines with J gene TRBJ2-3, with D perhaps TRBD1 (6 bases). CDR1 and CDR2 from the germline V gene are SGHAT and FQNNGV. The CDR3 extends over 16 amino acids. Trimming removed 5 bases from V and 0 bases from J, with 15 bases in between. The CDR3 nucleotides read TGTGCCAGCAGCCTACTACAGGGTGGGAGCACAGATACGCAGTATTTT. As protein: CASSLLQGGSTDTQYF.

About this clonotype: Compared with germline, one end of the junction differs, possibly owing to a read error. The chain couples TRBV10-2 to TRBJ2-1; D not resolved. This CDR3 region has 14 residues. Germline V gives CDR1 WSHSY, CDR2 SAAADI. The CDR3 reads CASTGGNSYYEQLF. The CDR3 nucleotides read TGCGCCAGCACTGGTGGGAACTCCTACTATGAGCAGCTCTTC.

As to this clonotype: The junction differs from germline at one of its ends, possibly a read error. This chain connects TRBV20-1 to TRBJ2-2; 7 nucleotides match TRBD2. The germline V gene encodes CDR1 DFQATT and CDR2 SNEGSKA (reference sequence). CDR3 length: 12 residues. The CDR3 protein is CSARSNSGELFF. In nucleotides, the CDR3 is TGTAGTGCTAGATCGAACAGCGGGGAGTTGTTTTTT.

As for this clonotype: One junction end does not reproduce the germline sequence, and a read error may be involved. The chain's CDR3 is CASNQEWTGGFGYTF. In nucleotides, the CDR3 is TGTGCCAGCAACCAAGAGTGGACAGGGGGCTTTGGCTACACCTTC. The chain is built from TRBV14 and TRBJ1-2; 11 bases are shared with TRBD1. The CDR3 runs 15 residues. In germline, CDR1 is SGHDN, CDR2 FVKESK.

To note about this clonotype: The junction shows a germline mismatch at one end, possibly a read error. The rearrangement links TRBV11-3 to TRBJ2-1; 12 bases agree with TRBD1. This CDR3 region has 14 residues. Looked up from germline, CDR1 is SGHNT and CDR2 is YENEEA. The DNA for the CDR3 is TGTGCCAGCAGGGGACAGGGGGCCAACCATGAGCAATTCTTC. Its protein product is CASRGQGANHEQFF.